This TCR beta chain was found in a study of blood T cells in healthy people across ages. The count of this clonotype is one. For the second PCR, which ran for 7 to 11 cycles, a sample-barcoded 5' primer and a J-beta primer mix were used. Using its own MiXCR run on the 5' RACE reads, TCRdb lists one record per CDR3 protein. The sample has 1.6 million or so distinct CDR3 sequences, around 35% seen once. V lost 1 base to trimming and J lost 0 bases, with 14 bases between them. The CDR3 extends over 17 amino acids. Germline V gene data show CDR1 as SNHLY and CDR2 as FYNNEI. For every donor, a draw yielded approximately 9.9 milliliters of peripheral blood.

Sequencing used blood. This TCR came from a woman in her 30s in good health. The chain uses TRBV2 and TRBJ2-3; D uncertain. CDR3 protein: CASSEVPTRRSTDTQYF. CDR3 bases: TGTGCCAGCAGTGAAGTCCCCACACGACGAAGCACAGATACGCAGTATTTT.